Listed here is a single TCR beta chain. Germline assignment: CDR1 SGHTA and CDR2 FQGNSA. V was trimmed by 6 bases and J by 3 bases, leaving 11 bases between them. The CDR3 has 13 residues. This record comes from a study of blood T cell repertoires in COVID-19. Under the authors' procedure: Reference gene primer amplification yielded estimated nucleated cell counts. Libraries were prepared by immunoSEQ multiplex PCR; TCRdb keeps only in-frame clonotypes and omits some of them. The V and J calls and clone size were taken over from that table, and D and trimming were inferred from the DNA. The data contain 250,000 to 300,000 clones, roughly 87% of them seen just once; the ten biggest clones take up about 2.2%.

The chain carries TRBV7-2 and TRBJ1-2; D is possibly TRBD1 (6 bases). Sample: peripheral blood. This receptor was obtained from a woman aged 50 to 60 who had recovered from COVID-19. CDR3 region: CASSTGMDYGYTF. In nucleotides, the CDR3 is TGTGCCAGCAGTACAGGGATGGACTATGGCTACACCTTC. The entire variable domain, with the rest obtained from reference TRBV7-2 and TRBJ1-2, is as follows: GAGVSQSPSNKVTEKGKDVELRCDPISGHTALYWYRQSLGQGLEFLIYFQGNSAPDKSGLPSDRFSAERTGGSVSTLTIQRTQQEDSAVYLCASSTGMDYGYTFGSGTRLTVV.